Listed here is a single T cell receptor beta chain. Its matching antigen is unknown. This sample stems from a study of T cell responses to AZD1222 COVID-19 vaccine. Study-level points and caveats: It was only after the peak T cell response that any repertoires were sampled.

Measured with immunoSEQ multiplex PCR; TCRdb has only the in-frame clones, and not every one. The data hold under 200,000 clones, with 92% observed a single time. CDR3 length: 16 residues. From germline, CDR1 is SGHRS and CDR2 YFSETQ. V lost 0 bases and J lost 8; bases outside the gene matches: 10. The TCR originated in an adult in good health. The sample in question was peripheral blood, obtained on day 0 of MenACWY control vaccination. The chain carries TRBV5-1 and TRBJ1-5; 8 positions agree with TRBD1. CDR3 region: CASSLAPTGAREPQHF. In DNA form, the CDR3 reads TGCGCCAGCAGCTTGGCCCCGACAGGGGCAAGGGAGCCCCAGCATTTT. The complete variable domain, with remaining parts taken from reference TRBV5-1 and TRBJ1-5, reads KAGVTQTPRYLIKTRGQQVTLSCSPISGHRSVSWYQQTPGQGLQFLFEYFSETQRNKGNFPGRFSGRQFSNSRSEMNVSTLELGDSALYLCASSLAPTGAREPQHFGDGTRLSIL.